Listed below are T cell receptor beta chains from one sample, sequenced in a study of vaccination and CD4 T cells after COVID-19. A single record per CDR3 protein comes from TCRdb applying MiXCR to the PCR reads. Here the sample spans thousands of distinct CDR3 sequences, more than 50% being singletons. Their antigen targets remain unknown. The input for sequencing was cultured CD4+ T cells from blood, taken after SARS-CoV-2 vaccination. These receptors were taken from a human donor with COVID-19. Both conserved end residues are part of each CDR3. A D gene is named only where the DNA matches it firmly. Some rows have no size entry. The others give once, few or many, or a class for an expanded clone.

J: TRBJ1-2; V: TRBV18; size: .; D: .; CDR3: CASSLDRNGYTF; DNA: TGTGCCAGCTCACTGGACAGAAATGGCTACACCTTC
J: TRBJ2-5; V: TRBV20-1; size: .; D: TRBD2; CDR3: CSATGGTSAQETQYF; DNA: TGCAGTGCTACTGGGGGGACTAGCGCCCAAGAGACCCAGTACTTC
J: TRBJ2-1; V: TRBV29-1; size: .; D: TRBD2; CDR3: CSVASGAANEQFF; DNA: TGCAGCGTTGCAAGCGGGGCGGCCAATGAGCAGTTCTTC
J: TRBJ2-5; V: TRBV20-1; size: .; D: TRBD2; CDR3: CSARLAGGETQYF; DNA: TGCAGTGCTAGACTAGCGGGGGGAGAGACCCAGTACTTC
J: TRBJ1-1; V: TRBV6-5; size: few; D: .; CDR3: CASSYSPQVKNTEAFF; DNA: TGTGCCAGCAGTTACTCCCCACAGGTCAAGAACACTGAAGCTTTCTTT
J: TRBJ1-5; V: TRBV7-2; size: large; D: .; CDR3: CASSLRAAGDGNQPQHF; DNA: TGTGCCAGCAGCTTACGCGCGGCAGGGGATGGCAATCAGCCCCAGCATTTT
J: TRBJ2-3; V: TRBV10-3; size: .; D: TRBD1; CDR3: CAMTGGDGTDTQYF; DNA: TGTGCCATGACAGGGGGCGACGGCACAGATACGCAGTATTTT
J: TRBJ2-6; V: TRBV15; size: .; D: .; CDR3: CATSRDLGSGANVLTF; DNA: TGTGCCACCAGCAGAGATCTGGGCTCCGGGGCCAACGTCCTGACTTTC
J: TRBJ2-3; V: TRBV19; size: .; D: TRBD1; CDR3: CASRTGLDTQYF; DNA: TGTGCCAGTAGGACAGGGTTAGATACGCAGTATTTT
J: TRBJ2-7; V: TRBV12-3/TRBV12-4; size: .; D: TRBD2; CDR3: CASSLPRGEQYF; DNA: TGTGCCAGCAGTCTGCCGCGGGGGGAGCAGTACTTC
J: TRBJ2-7; V: TRBV4-2; size: large; D: .; CDR3: CASSQDLFNLGGTYEQYF; DNA: TGTGCCAGCAGCCAAGATCTGTTTAATCTTGGGGGTACCTACGAGCAGTACTTC
J: TRBJ2-6; V: TRBV20-1; size: .; D: .; CDR3: CSAGGSQGPGANVLTF; DNA: TGCAGTGCTGGGGGTTCTCAGGGTCCCGGGGCCAACGTCCTGACTTTC
J: TRBJ2-1; V: TRBV24-1; size: .; D: .; CDR3: CATSSGAGVGNEQFF; DNA: TGTGCCACCAGTTCAGGGGCAGGGGTGGGTAATGAGCAGTTCTTC
J: TRBJ2-3; V: TRBV28; size: .; D: TRBD2; CDR3: CASRPGGLAGSKGDTQYF; DNA: TGTGCCAGCAGACCAGGGGGACTAGCGGGGAGCAAAGGAGATACGCAGTATTTT
J: TRBJ2-2; V: TRBV7-2; size: .; D: .; CDR3: CASSLSPGLRGTGELFF; DNA: TGTGCCAGCAGCTTATCGCCGGGCTTAAGGGGTACCGGGGAGCTGTTTTTT
J: TRBJ2-5; V: TRBV24-1; size: .; D: TRBD1; CDR3: CATSESGTGMMREYF; DNA: TGTGCCACCAGTGAGTCCGGGACAGGGATGATGCGGGAGTACTTC
J: TRBJ2-5; V: TRBV7-6; size: .; D: .; CDR3: CASSRTRGETQYF; DNA: TGTGCCAGCAGCCGGACTAGGGGGGAGACCCAGTACTTC
J: TRBJ2-5; V: TRBV19; size: once; D: .; CDR3: CASGFPETQYF; DNA: TGTGCCAGTGGCTTCCCAGAGACCCAGTACTTC
J: TRBJ2-1; V: TRBV6-4; size: .; D: .; CDR3: CASSDSTGNYNEQFF; DNA: TGTGCCAGCAGTGACTCGACCGGGAACTACAATGAGCAGTTCTTC
J: TRBJ2-5; V: TRBV19; size: .; D: .; CDR3: CASWQSETQYF; DNA: TGTGCCAGTTGGCAATCAGAGACCCAGTACTTC
J: TRBJ2-1; V: TRBV27; size: .; D: TRBD2; CDR3: CASSFSSGGAGNEQFF; DNA: TGTGCCAGCAGTTTTTCTAGCGGGGGGGCCGGAAATGAGCAGTTCTTC
J: TRBJ1-1; V: TRBV6-5; size: .; D: .; CDR3: CASSYLWTENTEAFF; DNA: TGTGCCAGCAGTTACCTTTGGACGGAGAACACTGAAGCTTTCTTT
J: TRBJ2-5; V: TRBV20-1; size: .; D: TRBD2; CDR3: CSARGQRSGGADETQYF; DNA: TGCAGTGCTAGAGGCCAAAGAAGCGGGGGGGCCGATGAGACCCAGTACTTC
J: TRBJ2-3; V: TRBV20-1; size: few; D: TRBD2; CDR3: CSGTRLAGSTDTQYF; DNA: TGCAGTGGTACCAGACTAGCGGGGAGCACAGATACGCAGTATTTT
J: TRBJ2-7; V: TRBV19; size: .; D: .; CDR3: CASSIQGRGPYEQYF; DNA: TGTGCCAGTAGTATACAGGGACGGGGACCCTACGAGCAGTACTTC
J: TRBJ1-2; V: TRBV11-2; size: few; D: .; CDR3: CASSQTGRDGYTF; DNA: TGTGCCAGCAGCCAAACAGGGAGGGATGGCTACACCTTC
J: TRBJ1-2; V: TRBV10-1; size: .; D: .; CDR3: CASSGGGTGQDGYTF; DNA: TGCGCCAGCAGTGGAGGAGGCACAGGGCAGGATGGCTACACCTTC
J: TRBJ1-1; V: TRBV6-1; size: .; D: TRBD1; CDR3: CASSPQGGVGVGANTEAFF; DNA: TGTGCTAGCAGTCCGCAGGGGGGGGTGGGAGTCGGCGCTAACACTGAAGCTTTCTTT
J: TRBJ2-5; V: TRBV2; size: .; D: .; CDR3: CASREDGAKVLETQYF; DNA: TGTGCCAGCAGGGAGGACGGGGCGAAGGTGCTAGAGACCCAGTACTTC
J: TRBJ1-5; V: TRBV20-1; size: few; D: TRBD1; CDR3: CIRTGDYQPQHF; DNA: TGCATTAGGACAGGGGATTATCAGCCCCAGCATTTT
J: TRBJ2-7; V: TRBV6-2/TRBV6-3; size: few; D: .; CDR3: CASSYQQGFSYEQYF; DNA: TGTGCCAGCAGTTACCAGCAGGGGTTCTCCTACGAGCAGTACTTC
J: TRBJ2-7; V: TRBV15; size: few; D: .; CDR3: CATSRDFPKRTARLSYEQYF; DNA: TGTGCCACCAGCAGAGATTTCCCAAAACGGACAGCCCGCCTCTCCTACGAGCAGTACTTC
J: TRBJ2-7; V: TRBV14; size: .; D: TRBD2; CDR3: CASSDTGGGYEQYF; DNA: TGTGCCAGCAGCGATACGGGGGGTGGGTACGAGCAGTACTTC
J: TRBJ1-5; V: TRBV7-9; size: .; D: .; CDR3: CASSFPPFNSNQPQHF; DNA: TGTGCCAGCAGCTTCCCCCCTTTTAATAGCAATCAGCCCCAGCATTTT
J: TRBJ2-2; V: TRBV7-7; size: .; D: .; CDR3: CASSLAPNTGELFF; DNA: TGTGCTAGCAGCTTAGCCCCAAACACCGGGGAGCTGTTTTTT
J: TRBJ1-1; V: TRBV7-2; size: .; D: TRBD1; CDR3: CASSLDRGTEAFF; DNA: TGTGCCAGCAGCTTGGACAGGGGGACTGAAGCTTTCTTT
J: TRBJ1-2; V: TRBV20-1; size: .; D: .; CDR3: CSARTVRYTF; DNA: TGCAGTGCTAGGACAGTTCGCTACACCTTC
J: TRBJ1-2; V: TRBV2; size: .; D: .; CDR3: CARYRVAGGYTF; DNA: TGTGCCAGATACAGGGTTGCGGGGGGCTACACCTTC
J: TRBJ1-4; V: TRBV7-3; size: .; D: .; CDR3: CASSSQARDEKLFF; DNA: TGTGCCAGCAGCTCACAAGCCAGGGATGAAAAACTGTTTTTT
J: TRBJ2-3; V: TRBV19; size: .; D: TRBD1; CDR3: CASSRQGYTDTQYF; DNA: TGTGCCAGTAGCCGACAGGGATACACAGATACGCAGTATTTT
J: TRBJ2-1; V: TRBV24-1; size: .; D: .; CDR3: CATSDPIRAAYNEQFF; DNA: TGTGCCACCAGTGATCCCATCAGGGCGGCTTACAATGAGCAGTTCTTC
J: TRBJ1-6; V: TRBV20-1; size: .; D: .; CDR3: CSARDPGQINSPLHF; DNA: TGCAGTGCTAGAGATCCCGGACAGATTAATTCACCCCTCCACTTT